The 7 T cell receptor beta chains given below trace back to one sample, sequenced in a study of OX40 agonist ivuxolimab in advanced cancers. Only in-frame clones appear in the TCRdb table, and some are missing; sequencing was by immunoSEQ multiplex PCR. The sample contains about 73,000 clones, approximately 90% of which appear only once. Specimen: CD4+ or CD8+ T cells sorted from blood, collected in a trial of the OX40 agonist ivuxolimab. The receptors shown here come from an adult with an advanced solid tumor such as melanoma, head and neck, liver or kidney cancer.

This clone showed up just once. The J gene is TRBJ2-6, the V gene TRBV7-2; TRBD1 matches at 10 bases. V shed 4 bases and J 8 bases; nucleotides not matched to a gene: 5. Germline CDR1 reads SGHTA; CDR2 reads FQGNSA. The CDR3 consists of 15 residues. CDR3 loop: CASSSGTGETNVLTF. CDR3 coding DNA: TGTGCCAGCAGCTCCGGGACAGGGGAGACCAACGTCCTGACTTTC.

V is TRBV7-2 and J is TRBJ2-5; D is unresolved. Trimming removed 5 bases from V and 4 bases from J, with 17 bases in between. CDR3 size: 15 residues. Germline CDR1 is SGHTA and CDR2 is FQGNSA. The CDR3 bases are TGTGCCAGCAGCCTACGATTTCCATTGGGAGAGACCCAGTACTTC. Translated, it gives CASSLRFPLGETQYF.

Here the CDR3 reads CASSTTGTRLDEQYF. In nucleotides, the CDR3 is TGTGCCAGCAGCACGACAGGAACTAGGCTAGACGAGCAGTACTTC. The chain has TRBV28 and TRBJ2-7; D possibly corresponds to TRBD1 (6 bases). This CDR3 has 15 residues. Trimming took 6 bases from V and 5 from J, leaving 20 bases between them. Germline lookup yields CDR1 MDHEN and CDR2 SYDVKM.

The chain has TRBV27 and TRBJ2-5; 9 bases align to TRBD1. Per the germline V gene, CDR1 is MNHEY and CDR2 is SMNVEV (reference sequence). This CDR3 is built from 14 residues. The J segment lost 7 bases and the V segment lost 7 bases, leaving 10 bases of the junction unmatched. The CDR3 protein is CASTTTGGLGTQYF. In DNA, the CDR3 is TGTGCCAGCACTACGACAGGGGGACTCGGGACCCAGTACTTC.

The chain is built from TRBV10-3 and TRBJ2-3; TRBD1 matches at 7 bases. V lost 7 bases, J lost 2 bases, and 6 bases stayed unmatched. This CDR3 is 14 amino acids long. CDR1 and CDR2 (germline): ENHRY, SYGVKD. The CDR3 sequence is CAITKDRTTDTQYF. The CDR3 DNA reads as TGTGCCATCACTAAGGACAGGACCACAGATACGCAGTATTTT.

The chain has TRBV6-1 and TRBJ1-5; 10 nucleotides agree with TRBD1. CDR1 and CDR2 from the germline V gene are MNHNS and SASEGT. V trimming: 6 bases; J trimming: 5 bases; junction bases outside the gene matches: 4. The CDR3 covers 14 residues. The CDR3 DNA follows: TGTGCCAGCAGAACCGGGACAGGGGATCAGCCCCAGCATTTT. This gives the protein CASRTGTGDQPQHF.

The chain couples TRBV5-1 to TRBJ2-5; 10 bases match TRBD2. The CDR3 runs 15 residues. Germline-derived CDR1 and CDR2 are SGHRS and YFSETQ. The ends lost 0 bases at V and 5 bases at J; junction bases unmatched: 4. In nucleotides, the CDR3 is TGCGCCAGCAGCTTGGGAGCGGGAGGGATTGAGACCCAGTACTTC. Amino acids: CASSLGAGGIETQYF.